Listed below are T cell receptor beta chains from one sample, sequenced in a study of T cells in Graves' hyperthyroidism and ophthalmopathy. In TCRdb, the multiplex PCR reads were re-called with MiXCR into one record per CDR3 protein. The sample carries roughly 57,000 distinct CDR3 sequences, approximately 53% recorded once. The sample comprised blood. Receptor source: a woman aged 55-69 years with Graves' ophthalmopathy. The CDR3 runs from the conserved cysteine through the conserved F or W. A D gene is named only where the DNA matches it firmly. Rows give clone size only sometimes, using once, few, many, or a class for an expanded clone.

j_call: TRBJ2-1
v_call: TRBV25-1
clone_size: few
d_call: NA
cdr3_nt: TGTGCCAGTCTCGAAGGAGGTGAGCAGTTCTTC
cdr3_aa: CASLEGGEQFF

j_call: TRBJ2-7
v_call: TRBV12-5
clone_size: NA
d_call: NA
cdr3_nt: TGTGCTAGCTCCGTTATGGGGACCTACGAGCAGTACTTC
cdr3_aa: CASSVMGTYEQYF

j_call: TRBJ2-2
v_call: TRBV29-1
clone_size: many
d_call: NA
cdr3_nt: TGCAGCGTCCTGAGGGAACAGAACACCGGGGAGCTGTTTTTT
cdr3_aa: CSVLREQNTGELFF

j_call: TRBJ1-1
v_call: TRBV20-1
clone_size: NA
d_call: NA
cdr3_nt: TGCAGTGCTAGTGGCATGAACACTGAAGCTTTCTTT
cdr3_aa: CSASGMNTEAFF

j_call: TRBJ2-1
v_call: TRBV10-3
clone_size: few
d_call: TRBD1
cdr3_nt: TGTGCCATCAGTGAGACTACGGACAGGCCCCGGGACAATGAGCAGTTCTTC
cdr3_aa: CAISETTDRPRDNEQFF

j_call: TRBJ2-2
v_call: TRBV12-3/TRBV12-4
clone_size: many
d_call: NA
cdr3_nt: TGTGCCAGCAGTTTAGTCCAACCTACCGGGGAGCTGTTTTTT
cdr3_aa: CASSLVQPTGELFF

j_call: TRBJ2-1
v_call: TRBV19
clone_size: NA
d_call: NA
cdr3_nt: TGTGCCAGTAGTCGTGGTTTAGGACAGTACAATGAGCAGTTCTTC
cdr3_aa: CASSRGLGQYNEQFF

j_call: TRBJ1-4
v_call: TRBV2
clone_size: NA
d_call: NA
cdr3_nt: TGTGCCAGCAGTTACGGGGATATTGAAAACCTGTTTTTT
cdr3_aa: CASSYGDIENLFF

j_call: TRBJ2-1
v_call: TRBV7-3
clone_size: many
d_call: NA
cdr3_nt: TGTGCCAGCAGCTTATTGACGGGCGGCAATGAGCAGTTCTTC
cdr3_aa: CASSLLTGGNEQFF

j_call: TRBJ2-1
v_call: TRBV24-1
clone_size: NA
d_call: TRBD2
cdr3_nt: TGTGCCACCAGCTCCGGGACTAGCGGGAGGGAGGGCCAGTTCTTC
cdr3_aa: CATSSGTSGREGQFF

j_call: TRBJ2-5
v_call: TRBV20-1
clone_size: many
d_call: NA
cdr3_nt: TGCAGTGCTAGAGAGGGCGGCCTAACCAAAGAGACCCAGTACTTC
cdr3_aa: CSAREGGLTKETQYF

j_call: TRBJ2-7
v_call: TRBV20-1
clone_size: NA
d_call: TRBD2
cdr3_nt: TGCAGTGCTAGGGCGGGGGGCTACGAGCAGTACTTC
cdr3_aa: CSARAGGYEQYF

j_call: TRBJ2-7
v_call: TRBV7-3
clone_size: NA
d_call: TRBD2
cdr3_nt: TGTGCCAGCAGCGCGAAATTTGTTACTAGCGGGAGGGCCTACGAGCAGTACTTC
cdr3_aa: CASSAKFVTSGRAYEQYF

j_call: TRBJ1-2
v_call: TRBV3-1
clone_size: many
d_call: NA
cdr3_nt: TGTGCCAGCAGCCATCGGGGAGACTATGGCTACACCTTC
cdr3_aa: CASSHRGDYGYTF

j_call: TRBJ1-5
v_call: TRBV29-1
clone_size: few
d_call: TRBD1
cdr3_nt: TGCAGCGTTGAAGATGGGACAGGGGGCAATCAGCCCCAGCATTTT
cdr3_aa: CSVEDGTGGNQPQHF

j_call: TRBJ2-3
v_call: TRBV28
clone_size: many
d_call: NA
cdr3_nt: TGTGCCAGCAGAAACCATATGACAGATACGCAGTATTTT
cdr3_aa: CASRNHMTDTQYF

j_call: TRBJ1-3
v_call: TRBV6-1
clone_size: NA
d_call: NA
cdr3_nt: TGTGCCAGCAGTGAAGCTATGCTAGCGGAGGATGGAAACACCATATATTTT
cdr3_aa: CASSEAMLAEDGNTIYF

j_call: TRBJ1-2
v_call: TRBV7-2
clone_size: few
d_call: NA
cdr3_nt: TGTGCCAGCAGCTCCCCCGATGGCTACACCTTC
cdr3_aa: CASSSPDGYTF

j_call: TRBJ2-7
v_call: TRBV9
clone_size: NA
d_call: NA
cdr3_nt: TGTGCCAGCAGCGTATCAGCTGCATCCTACGAGCAGTACTTC
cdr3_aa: CASSVSAASYEQYF

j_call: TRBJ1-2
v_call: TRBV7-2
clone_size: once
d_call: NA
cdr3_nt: TGTGCCAGCAGCCCCGGACGGACAAACTATGGCTACACCTTC
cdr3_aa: CASSPGRTNYGYTF

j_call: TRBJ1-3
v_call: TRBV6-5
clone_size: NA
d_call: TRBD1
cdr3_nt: TGTGCCAGCAACGAACAGGGGGCGCCTGGAAACACCATATATTTT
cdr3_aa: CASNEQGAPGNTIYF

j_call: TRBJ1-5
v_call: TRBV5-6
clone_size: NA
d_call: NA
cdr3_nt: TGTGCCAGCAGCACGCGGACATCTGAGCCCCAGCATTTT
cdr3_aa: CASSTRTSEPQHF

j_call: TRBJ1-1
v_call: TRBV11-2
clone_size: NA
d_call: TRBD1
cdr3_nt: TGTGCCAGCAGCTCGCGGACAGGGTTGAAAGCTTTCTTT
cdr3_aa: CASSSRTGLKAFF

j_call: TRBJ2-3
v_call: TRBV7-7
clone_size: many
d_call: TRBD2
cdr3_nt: TGTGCCAGCAGCCAAACTAGCGGGCAACGGGATACGCAGTATTTT
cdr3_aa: CASSQTSGQRDTQYF

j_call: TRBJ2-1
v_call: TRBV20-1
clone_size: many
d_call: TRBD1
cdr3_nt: TGCAGTGTGGACAGGGAAGGTTACAATGAGCAGTTCTTC
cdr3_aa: CSVDREGYNEQFF

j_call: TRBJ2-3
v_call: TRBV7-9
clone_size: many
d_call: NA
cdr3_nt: TGTGCCAGCAGCTCGCCCGCAGACAGACCCACAGATACGCAGTATTTT
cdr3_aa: CASSSPADRPTDTQYF

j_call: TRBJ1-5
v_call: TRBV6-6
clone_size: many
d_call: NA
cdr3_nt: TGTGCCAGCAGCGGGATGTCCCAGCCCCAGCATTTT
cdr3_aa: CASSGMSQPQHF

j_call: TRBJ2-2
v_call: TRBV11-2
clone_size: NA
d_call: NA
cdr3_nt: TGTGCCAGCAGCTTAGAGGTTCGGGGGCTTCGACGGACCGGGGAGCTGTTTTTT
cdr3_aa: CASSLEVRGLRRTGELFF

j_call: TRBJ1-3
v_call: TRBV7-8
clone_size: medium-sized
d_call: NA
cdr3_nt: TGTGCCAGCAGCACAACAGCAGGGGAATCAGGAAACACCATATATTTT
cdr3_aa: CASSTTAGESGNTIYF

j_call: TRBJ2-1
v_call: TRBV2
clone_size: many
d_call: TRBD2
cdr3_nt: TGTGCCAGCAGTGGGACTAGCGGGAGGGAGGGCCAGTTCTTC
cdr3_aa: CASSGTSGREGQFF

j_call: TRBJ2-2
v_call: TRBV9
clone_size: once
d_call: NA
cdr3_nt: TGTGCCAGCAGCTACAGATTTGATAGGGCCGGGGAGCTGTTTTTT
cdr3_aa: CASSYRFDRAGELFF

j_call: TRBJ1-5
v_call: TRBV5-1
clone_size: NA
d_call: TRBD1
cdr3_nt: TGCGCCAGCAGCTTGGGGCCAGGGGGCAGTCAGCCCCAGCATTTT
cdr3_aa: CASSLGPGGSQPQHF

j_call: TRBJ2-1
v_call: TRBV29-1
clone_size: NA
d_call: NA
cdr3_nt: TGCAGCGTTGAAGGCACAGACAAGGGGAGATACAATGAGCAGTTCTTC
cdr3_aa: CSVEGTDKGRYNEQFF

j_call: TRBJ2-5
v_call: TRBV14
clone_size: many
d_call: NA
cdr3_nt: TGTGCCAGCAGCCAAGGGGTAGAGACCCAGTACTTC
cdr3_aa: CASSQGVETQYF

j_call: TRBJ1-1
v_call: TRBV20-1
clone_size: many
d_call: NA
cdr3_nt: TGCAGTGCTAGAGATACAGGGAGCGGCACTGAAGCTTTCTTT
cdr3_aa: CSARDTGSGTEAFF

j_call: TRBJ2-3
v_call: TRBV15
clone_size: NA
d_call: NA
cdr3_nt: TGTACCACCAGCAGCGATACGCAGTATTTT
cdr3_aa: CTTSSDTQYF

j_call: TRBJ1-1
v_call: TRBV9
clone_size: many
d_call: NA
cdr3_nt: TGTGCCAGCAGCGAGGGGAGGCCGAACACTGAAGCTTTCTTT
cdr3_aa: CASSEGRPNTEAFF

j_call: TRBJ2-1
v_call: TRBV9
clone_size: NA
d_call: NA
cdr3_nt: TGTGCCAGCAGCCCGGAGGGGGGTCCTGCCAATGAGCAGTTCTTC
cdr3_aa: CASSPEGGPANEQFF

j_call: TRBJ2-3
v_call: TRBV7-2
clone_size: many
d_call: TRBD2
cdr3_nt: TGTGCCAGCAGCAAGGGAGGGACCAGGACGCAGTATTTT
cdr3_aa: CASSKGGTRTQYF

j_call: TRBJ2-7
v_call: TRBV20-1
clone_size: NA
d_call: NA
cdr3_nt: TGCAGTGCTAGTGCGAGGCAGTACTTC
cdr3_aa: CSASARQYF

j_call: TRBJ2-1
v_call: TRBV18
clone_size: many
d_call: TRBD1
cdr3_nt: TGTGCGGGACGACAGGGGGATAACAATGAGCAGTTCTTC
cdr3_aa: CAGRQGDNNEQFF

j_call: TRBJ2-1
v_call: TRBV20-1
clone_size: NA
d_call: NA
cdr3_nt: TGCAGTGCGGACCCCAGGGAGCAGTTCTTC
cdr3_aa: CSADPREQFF

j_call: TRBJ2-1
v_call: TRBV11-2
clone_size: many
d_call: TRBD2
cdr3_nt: TGTGCCAGCAGCTTGAGGCTAGCGGGGGGGCCTGGCAATGAGCAGTTCTTC
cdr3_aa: CASSLRLAGGPGNEQFF

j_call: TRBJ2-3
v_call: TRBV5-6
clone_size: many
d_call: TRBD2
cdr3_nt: TGTGCCAGCAGCTTCGGTGCGGGAGGATATAGCACAGATACGCAGTATTTT
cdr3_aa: CASSFGAGGYSTDTQYF

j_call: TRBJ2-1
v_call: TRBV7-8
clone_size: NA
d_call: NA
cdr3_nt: TGTGCCAGCAGCTTAGTTGGGGGCAGGTACAATGAGCAGTTCTTC
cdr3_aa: CASSLVGGRYNEQFF

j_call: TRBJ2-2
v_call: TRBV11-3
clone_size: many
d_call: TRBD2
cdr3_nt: TGTGCCAGCAGCAATAGCGGGCCTACGAACACCGGGGAGCTGTTTTTT
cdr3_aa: CASSNSGPTNTGELFF

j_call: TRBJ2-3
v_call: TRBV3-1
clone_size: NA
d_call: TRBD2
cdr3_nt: TGTGCCAGCAGCCGATGGGTGACTAGCGACCGCACAGATACGCAGTATTTT
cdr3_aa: CASSRWVTSDRTDTQYF

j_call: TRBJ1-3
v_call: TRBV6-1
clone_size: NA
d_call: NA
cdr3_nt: TGTGCCAGCAGCCACCGGCTGGGGCAAACTGAAAACACCATATATTTC
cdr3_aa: CASSHRLGQTENTIYF

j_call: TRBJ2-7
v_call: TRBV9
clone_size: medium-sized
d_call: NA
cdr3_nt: TGTGCCAGCAGCGTGACGGGGGCTGGATACGAGCAGTACTTC
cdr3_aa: CASSVTGAGYEQYF

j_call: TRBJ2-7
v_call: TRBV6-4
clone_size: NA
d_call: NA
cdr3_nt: TGTGCCAGCAGTGAAGGAGGTGAGCAGTACTTC
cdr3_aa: CASSEGGEQYF